A single sample is the source of the 21 T cell receptor beta chains below, sequenced in a study of identical twins (dated by TCRdb to about 2016). The library was produced with 5' RACE. Instrument on record: Illumina HiSeq 2000. TCRdb took the public reads, trimmed them with fastp at Q25, ran MiXCR for clone calling and kept in-frame beta chains. Here each entry gathers all rows of one CDR3 protein and keeps the most common genes and DNA. For this sample the table gives about 190,000 distinct CDR3 sequences, of which less than 20% were detected only once. The ten largest clones add up to 40% of the sample. These data were also reused for a study on T cells expressing NK-cell markers.

Sample: CD8+ T cells sorted from blood. Every receptor here comes from a woman aged 18 to 35 in good health.

The rearrangement links TRBV15 to TRBJ2-7, with no clear D. The ends were cut back, 0 bases at V and 2 bases at J, with 11 bases in the middle. This CDR3 region has 15 residues. CDR1 LNHNV and CDR2 YYDKDF come from the germline V gene (reference sequence). CDR3 region: CATSRDKDGTYEQYF. The CDR3 DNA follows: TGTGCCACCAGCAGAGATAAGGACGGAACCTACGAGCAGTACTTC.

The chain has TRBV2 and TRBJ1-2; 9 nucleotides match TRBD1. The J segment lost 4 bases and the V segment lost 6 bases, leaving 3 bases of the junction unmatched. Germline V lookup: CDR1 SNHLY, CDR2 FYNNEI. The CDR3 consists of 13 residues. CDR3 residues: CASRGTGIYGYTF. CDR3 nucleotides: TGTGCCAGCAGAGGGACAGGGATCTATGGCTACACCTTC.

The gene calls are TRBV20-1 and TRBJ2-7; unclear D gene. The CDR3 runs to 15 residues. Trimming removed 3 bases at V and 2 bases at J, with 17 bases between. Germline loops: CDR1 DFQATT, CDR2 SNEGSKA (reference sequence). CDR3 DNA: TGCAGTGCTAGTGGTGCACCGGCAGACCCCTACGAGCAGTACTTC. This gives the protein CSASGAPADPYEQYF.

This sequence joins TRBV18 and TRBJ2-2, with D perhaps assigned TRBD1 or TRBD2 (5 bases each). Trimming cost V 3 bases and J 2 bases, with 10 bases left between them. The V gene's germline CDR1 is KGHSH and CDR2 LQKENI. The CDR3 is 15 residues long. The CDR3 DNA is TGTGCCAGCTCACCCCGGGGCACCAACACCGGGGAGCTGTTTTTT. Its translation is CASSPRGTNTGELFF.

This clonotype has at least ten counts. CDR3 coding DNA: TGTGCCAGCAGCACAGGGGGCAACACTGAAGCTTTCTTT. Translating gives CASSTGGNTEAFF. The J gene is TRBJ1-1, the V gene TRBV7-6; 9 bases agree with TRBD1. The V segment lost 5 bases and the J segment 2 bases; nucleotides outside the gene matches: 0. CDR1 is SGHVS and CDR2 is FNYEAQ in the germline V gene. The CDR3 has 13 residues.

The chain employs TRBV10-2 and TRBJ2-7; D gene ambiguous. Germline CDR1 WSHSY, CDR2 SAAADI. The CDR3 contains 12 residues. Trimming stripped 2 bases from V and 5 bases from J, with 7 bases between. The CDR3 here is CASSEGPHEQYF. DNA for the CDR3: TGCGCCAGCAGTGAGGGACCCCACGAGCAGTACTTC.

Only a few counts were recorded for this clonotype. The junction departs from germline at one end; a sequencing error may be responsible. The J gene is TRBJ2-5, the V gene TRBV7-7, with D perhaps given as TRBD1 or TRBD2 (6 bases each). Germline V lookup: CDR1 SSHAT, CDR2 FNYEAQ (reference sequence). This CDR3 is 14 amino acids long. The CDR3 DNA is TGTGCTAGCAGCTTAGAGGGGGGCGAAGAGACCCAGTACTTC. Amino acids: CASSLEGGEETQYF.

The chain uses TRBV7-6 and TRBJ2-2; D is ambiguous. The CDR3 loop spans 15 amino acids. The V and J ends lost 1 base and 6 bases respectively, with 12 bases between them. Germline V gene sequence: CDR1 SGHVS, CDR2 FNYEAQ. CDR3 in amino acids: CASSLGQGLAGELFF. The CDR3 DNA reads as TGTGCCAGCAGCTTAGGCCAAGGGCTCGCCGGGGAGCTGTTTTTT. Based on the CDR3 plus reference TRBV7-6 and TRBJ2-2, the full variable domain is GAGVSQSPRYKVTKRGQDVALRCDPISGHVSLYWYRQALGQGPEFLTYFNYEAQQDKSGLPNDRFSAERPEGSISTLTIQRTEQRDSAMYRCASSLGQGLAGELFFGEGSRLTVL.

The chain joins TRBV7-9 to TRBJ2-7; D is perhaps TRBD2 (7 bases). CDR1 and CDR2 from the germline V gene are SEHNR and FQNEAQ (reference sequence). With 9 bases removed from V and 6 bases from J, the gap between germline ends came to 21 bases. This CDR3 is built from 14 residues. In nucleotides, the CDR3 is TGTGCCAGTGCGGGGGCAAGGGATGAAGGCGAGCAGTACTTC. Protein sequence: CASAGARDEGEQYF.

This clonotype was counted many times. The V gene is TRBV6-4, the J gene TRBJ2-1; D gene unclear. V lost 3 bases and J 5 bases, leaving 8 bases between the germline ends. This CDR3 has 13 residues. Germline-derived CDR1 and CDR2 are MRHNA and SNTAGT. The chain's CDR3 is CASSDTENNEQFF. The CDR3 DNA follows: TGTGCCAGCAGTGATACGGAAAACAATGAGCAGTTCTTC.

This chain connects TRBV7-9 to TRBJ2-1, with a possible D match to TRBD1 (6 bases). The ends were cut back, 11 bases at V and 2 bases at J, with 10 bases in the middle. Germline loops: CDR1 SEHNR, CDR2 FQNEAQ (reference sequence). CDR3 length: 12 residues. The CDR3 sequence: CAGQGTYNEQFF. The CDR3 region has the DNA TGTGCCGGGCAGGGGACCTACAATGAGCAGTTCTTC.

In its sample, this clonotype was seen a few times. The V gene is TRBV7-9, the J gene TRBJ1-3; D is uncertain. Germline V CDR1 and CDR2: SEHNR, FQNEAQ (reference sequence). This CDR3 is 17 amino acids long. The V gene lost 4 bases and the J gene lost 0 bases, with 16 bases spanning the gap. CDR3 region: CASSSPDAAHSGNTIYF. The CDR3 coding sequence is TGTGCCAGCAGCTCTCCGGACGCCGCCCACTCTGGAAACACCATATATTTT.

The chain combines TRBV3-1 with TRBJ2-2; possibly TRBD2 for D (5 bases). The CDR3 is 15 amino acids. V lost 4 bases, J lost 0 bases, and 9 bases lay in between. CDR1 and CDR2 (germline): LGHDT, YNNKEL (reference sequence). Written as DNA, the CDR3 is TGTGCCAGCAGCCTTAGCGCCCCGAACACCGGGGAGCTGTTTTTT. It specifies CASSLSAPNTGELFF.

The V gene is TRBV7-9, the J gene TRBJ2-1, with a weak D call TRBD2 (6 bases). The CDR3 has 16 amino acids. Trimming removed 4 bases at V and 7 bases at J, with 20 bases between. The germline V gene has CDR1 SEHNR and CDR2 FQNEAQ (reference sequence). The CDR3 sequence is CASSSTPEGRWNEQFF. The CDR3 nucleotides read TGTGCCAGCAGCTCGACCCCGGAGGGCCGTTGGAATGAGCAGTTCTTC.

The chain couples TRBV11-2 to TRBJ2-5, with D perhaps given as TRBD1 or TRBD2 (6 bases each). The ends were cut back, 5 bases at V and 4 bases at J, with 8 bases in the middle. The CDR3 totals 12 residues. CDR1 and CDR2 from the germline V gene are SGHAT and FQNNGV. CDR3 residues: CASSEGGETQYF. The CDR3 nucleotides read TGTGCCAGCAGCGAGGGGGGAGAGACCCAGTACTTC.

This clonotype was found a few times. The chain recombines TRBV15 with TRBJ2-3; 13 positions agree with TRBD2. V shed 5 bases and J 3 bases; nucleotides not matched to a gene: 11. Germline V gene lookup returns CDR1 LNHNV and CDR2 YYDKDF (reference sequence). CDR3 length: 18 residues. The CDR3, as DNA: TGTGCCACCAGCTCTGCAACACCGACTAGCGGGGGGACAGATACGCAGTATTTT. Its translation is CATSSATPTSGGTDTQYF.

The J gene is TRBJ1-1, the V gene TRBV5-4; possibly TRBD1 for D (5 bases). The CDR3 is 11 residues long. Trimming took off 4 bases at V and 10 bases at J, with 11 bases between the two ends. Looked up from germline, CDR1 is SGHNT and CDR2 is YYREEE (reference sequence). Here the CDR3 DNA reads TGTGCCAGCAGCCGGGACTGGGGAGCTTTCTTT. It specifies CASSRDWGAFF.

The chain combines TRBV7-6 with TRBJ2-3; possible D gene TRBD2, 6 bases. Trimming pared 2 bases from V and 6 bases from J, leaving 15 bases between. This CDR3 is 15 amino acids long. The germline gives CDR1 SGHVS, CDR2 FNYEAQ. CDR3 nucleotide sequence: TGTGCCAGCAGCTTACCTAGCGCCGGGCCCGATACGCAGTATTTT. Amino acid sequence: CASSLPSAGPDTQYF.

A few counts support this clonotype. V is TRBV6-5 and J is TRBJ1-4, with 10 bases aligning to TRBD1. V trimming: 0 bases; J trimming: 3 bases; junction bases outside the gene matches: 4. The CDR3 consists of 17 residues. Germline loops: CDR1 MNHEY, CDR2 SVGAGI. The CDR3 here is CASSYSQGQGSNEKLFF. The CDR3 DNA reads TGTGCCAGCAGTTACTCCCAGGGACAGGGGTCTAATGAAAAACTGTTTTTT.

This clonotype was detected only a few times. The chain uses TRBV7-8 and TRBJ1-2, with a weak D call TRBD1 (5 bases). The V end lost 7 bases, the J end lost 6 bases, and 24 bases lay between the germline ends. This CDR3 has 16 amino acids. The germline V gene has CDR1 SGHVS and CDR2 FQNEAQ. CDR3 amino acids: CASTRATLNQGDGYTF. CDR3 DNA sequence: TGTGCCAGCACCAGGGCAACACTAAACCAGGGAGATGGCTACACCTTC.

This clonotype was detected a few times. The V gene is TRBV7-2, the J gene TRBJ2-3; no definite D call. The CDR3 has 12 amino acids. The V and J ends lost 7 bases and 8 bases respectively, with 13 bases between them. Germline V lookup: CDR1 SGHTA, CDR2 FQGNSA. DNA for the CDR3: TGTGCCAGCACCCCCTTACACGCTACGCAGTATTTT. It is translated as CASTPLHATQYF.